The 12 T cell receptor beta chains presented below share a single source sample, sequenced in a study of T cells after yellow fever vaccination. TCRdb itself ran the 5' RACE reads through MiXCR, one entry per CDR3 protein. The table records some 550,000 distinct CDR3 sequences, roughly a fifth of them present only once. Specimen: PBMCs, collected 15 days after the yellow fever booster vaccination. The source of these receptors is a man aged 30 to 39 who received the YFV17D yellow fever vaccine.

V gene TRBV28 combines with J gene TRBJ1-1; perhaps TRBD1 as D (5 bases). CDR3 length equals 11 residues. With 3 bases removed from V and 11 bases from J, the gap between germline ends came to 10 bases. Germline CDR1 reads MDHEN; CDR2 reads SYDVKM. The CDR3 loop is CASSFWGKAFF. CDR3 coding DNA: TGTGCCAGCAGTTTCTGGGGGAAGGCTTTCTTT.

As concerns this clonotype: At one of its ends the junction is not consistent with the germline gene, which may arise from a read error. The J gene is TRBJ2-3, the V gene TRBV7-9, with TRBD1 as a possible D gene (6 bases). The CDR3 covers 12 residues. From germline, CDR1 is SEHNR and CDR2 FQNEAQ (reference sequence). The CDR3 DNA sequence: TGCGGGACACATCTCGCCTCGGATACGCAGTATTTT. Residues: CGTHLASDTQYF.

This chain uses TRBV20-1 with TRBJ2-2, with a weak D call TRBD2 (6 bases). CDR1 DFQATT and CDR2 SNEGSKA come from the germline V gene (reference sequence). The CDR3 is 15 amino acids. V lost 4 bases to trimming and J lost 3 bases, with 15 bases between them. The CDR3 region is CSAKWGTFDTGELFF. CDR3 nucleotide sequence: TGCAGTGCTAAATGGGGGACTTTCGACACCGGGGAGCTGTTTTTT.

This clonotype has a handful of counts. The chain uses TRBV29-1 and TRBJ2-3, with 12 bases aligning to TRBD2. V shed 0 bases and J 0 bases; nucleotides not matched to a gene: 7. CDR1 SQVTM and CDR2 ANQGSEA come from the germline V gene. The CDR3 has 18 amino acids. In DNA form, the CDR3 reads TGCAGCGTTGAAGAACCTAGCGGGAGGGCGGGGAGCACAGATACGCAGTATTTT. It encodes CSVEEPSGRAGSTDTQYF.

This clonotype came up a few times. In nucleotides, the CDR3 is TGCAGTGCTAGAGATCTTTACGGAGCGGGAGAGACAGATACGCAGTATTTT. It specifies CSARDLYGAGETDTQYF. The rearrangement joins TRBV20-1 to TRBJ2-3; the match to TRBD2 covers 8 bases. V was pared by 0 bases and J by 3 bases, with 11 bases of the junction left unmatched. Germline V gene sequence: CDR1 DFQATT, CDR2 SNEGSKA (reference sequence). This CDR3 has 17 residues.

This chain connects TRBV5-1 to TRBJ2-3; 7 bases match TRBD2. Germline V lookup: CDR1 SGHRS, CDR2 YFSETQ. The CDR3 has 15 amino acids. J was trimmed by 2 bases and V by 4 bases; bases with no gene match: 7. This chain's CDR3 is CASSPGGLVTDTQYF. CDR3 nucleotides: TGCGCCAGCAGCCCGGGGGGACTTGTCACAGATACGCAGTATTTT.

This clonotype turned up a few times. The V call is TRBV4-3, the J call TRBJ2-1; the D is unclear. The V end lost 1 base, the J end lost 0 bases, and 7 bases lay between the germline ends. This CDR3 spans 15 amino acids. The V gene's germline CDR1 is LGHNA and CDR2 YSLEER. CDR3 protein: CASSQGSSSYNEQFF. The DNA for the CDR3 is TGCGCCAGCAGCCAAGGGTCTAGCTCCTACAATGAGCAGTTCTTC.

The CDR3 loop is CASSLVGGRNSYEQYF. The CDR3 nucleotides read TGTGCCAGCAGCTTAGTCGGGGGTCGGAACTCCTACGAGCAGTACTTC. V and J are TRBV7-2 and TRBJ2-7; D is perhaps TRBD2 (6 bases). V lost 1 base and J 0 bases, leaving 13 bases between the germline ends. From germline, CDR1 is SGHTA and CDR2 FQGNSA. The CDR3 totals 16 residues.

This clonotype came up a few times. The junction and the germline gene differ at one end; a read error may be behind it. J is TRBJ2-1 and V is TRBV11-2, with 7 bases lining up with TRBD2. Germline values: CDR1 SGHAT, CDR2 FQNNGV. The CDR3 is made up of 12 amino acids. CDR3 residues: CASSLAVGRMVF. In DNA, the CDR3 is TGTGCCAGCAGCTTAGCTGTCGGGAGGATGGTTTTC.

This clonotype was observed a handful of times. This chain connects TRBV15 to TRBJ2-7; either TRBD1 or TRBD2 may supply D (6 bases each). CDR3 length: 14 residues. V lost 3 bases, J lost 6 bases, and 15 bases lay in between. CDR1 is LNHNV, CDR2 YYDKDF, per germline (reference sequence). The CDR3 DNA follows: TGTGCCACCAGCAGGGATCGGGGGCGCTCCGAGCAGTACTTC. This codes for CATSRDRGRSEQYF.

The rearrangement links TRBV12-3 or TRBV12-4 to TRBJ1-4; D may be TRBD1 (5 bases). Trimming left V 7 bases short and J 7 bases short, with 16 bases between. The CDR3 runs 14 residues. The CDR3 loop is CASTPGPQGEKLFF. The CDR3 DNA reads TGTGCCAGCACCCCGGGACCCCAAGGTGAAAAACTGTTTTTT.

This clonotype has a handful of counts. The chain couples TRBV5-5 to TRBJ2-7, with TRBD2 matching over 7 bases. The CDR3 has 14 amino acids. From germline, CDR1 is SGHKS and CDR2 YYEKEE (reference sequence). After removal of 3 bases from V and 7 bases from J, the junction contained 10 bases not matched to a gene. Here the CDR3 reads CASSWEGPLMEQYF. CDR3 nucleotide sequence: TGTGCCAGCAGCTGGGAGGGGCCCCTTATGGAGCAGTACTTC.